The subject of this entry is one T cell receptor (beta chain). Its matching antigen is unknown. This CDR3 spans 17 amino acids. CDR1 and CDR2 from the germline V gene are SGHNT and YYREEE (reference sequence). Losses at the gene ends were 5 bases for V and 0 bases for J; bases not matched to a gene: 11. The sample belongs to a study of cytomegalovirus exposure and HLA in healthy donors. Vbeta (60) and Jbeta (13) primers were used in the PCR. Assay: immunoSEQ multiplex PCR; the TCRdb copy retains only in-frame clones and omits some. Counted here are roughly 180,000 clones, 84% occurring once; the ten biggest clones make up roughly 5%. Study observations and caveats: There were some public TCRs occurring in many donors, but most TCR sequences were rare.

The sequencing sample was made of PBMCs. This chain uses TRBV5-4 with TRBJ2-1, with 7 bases aligning to TRBD1. The sequence came from a girl aged 5-17 years in good health and CMV-seropositive. CDR3: CASSVGQARSSYNEQFF. CDR3 nucleotide sequence: TGTGCCAGCAGTGTTGGACAGGCAAGAAGCTCCTACAATGAGCAGTTCTTC.